This T cell receptor beta chain was recorded in a study of T cell repertoires in cytomegalovirus infection (dated by TCRdb to between 2018 and 2020). Background on the whole study: Peptide stimulations targeted recently identified HLA-C-restricted CMV epitopes, whose presentation resists viral immunomodulation, together with well-studied HLA-B-restricted epitopes. Donor HLA type was relevant to the analysis, because carriage of CMV infection together with the matching HLA type was indicated by public TCR beta signatures.

Instrument used: Illumina HiSeq 1500. TCRdb passed the public sequencing reads through fastp at Q25 and MiXCR, retaining productive beta sequences. Rows with a matching CDR3 protein are joined into one entry that keeps the most common DNA and genes. A total of a few hundred thousand distinct CDR3 sequences appear in this sample, approximately 40% of them only once. Together, the top ten hold about 48% of the sample. The intended sense of this specimen's treatment or condition label: in vitro stimulation with specific CMV peptide epitopes to enrich CMV-specific T cells. General study outcomes and caveats: Cumulative frequency of public TCR beta family members discriminated carriers of CMV infection plus the relevant HLA type in this cohort and an independent 352-donor cohort. The ex vivo response was dominated by HLA-C-restricted CMV-specific TCR beta clonotypes, which also provided the single most frequent clonotype in two of eight donors.

As encoded in the germline V gene, CDR1 is SGHTA while CDR2 is FQGNSA. V gives up 4 bases and J gives up 8 bases, and the segment between their germline ends measures 12 bases. From cysteine to phenylalanine, the CDR3 is 13 amino acids long. Of the read, only the CDR3 DNA is kept; its 39 bases are in frame from base 1. A word on this clonotype: Its antigen has not been determined. Per-base qualities were not stored, and no clone one base away is much larger.

This receptor chain uses TRBV7-2 and TRBJ2-1, with TRBD2 as a weak D call on 7 bases. Sample: cultured PBMCs, taken from culture after CMV antigen stimulation. The source is a human donor in good health (CMV status not recorded). Some clones in this sample may be carry-over from other donors' samples. The sequenced DNA is TGTGCCAGCAGCTGGGGAGGGGGGGATGAGCAGTTCTTC. This encodes CASSWGGGDEQFF. With the rest looked up from the reference TRBV7-2 and TRBJ2-1 genes rather than sequenced, the full variable domain is GAGVSQSPSNKVTEKGKDVELRCDPISGHTALYWYRQSLGQGLEFLIYFQGNSAPDKSGLPSDRFSAERTGGSVSTLTIQRTQQEDSAVYLCASSWGGGDEQFFGPGTRLTVL.